There are many counts of the clone carrying this T cell receptor (beta chain). Its target is not known. Per the germline V gene, CDR1 is MNHEY and CDR2 is SMNVEV (reference sequence). The CDR3 has 13 residues. The germline V and J ends were trimmed by 5 bases and 8 bases, with 13 bases remaining between them. This record comes from a study of CD8 T cells in ankylosing spondylitis. For TCR beta, libraries came from quantitative 5'-RACE with molecular barcodes. TCRdb independently ran MiXCR on the 5' RACE reads; one entry per CDR3 protein. The data contain around 99,000 distinct CDR3 sequences, approximately 9% of them singletons. Notes on the study in general: Peripheral blood held disease-linked clones only at relatively low frequency, and these were CD8+. It appeared that ankylosing spondylitis blood was characterized by a TCR beta motif of fewer than 10 highly homologous variants.

J is TRBJ2-1 and V is TRBV27; D is perhaps TRBD1 (5 bases). This clonotype was sampled from a male donor with ankylosing spondylitis or in good health (not recorded which). The sequenced sample was blood, either unsorted or a sorted T cell fraction (not recorded which). Written as DNA, the CDR3 is TGTGCCAGCAGTCCCACGACAGTTCATGAGCAGTTCTTC. This encodes CASSPTTVHEQFF.